This section outlines one TCR beta chain sequence together with its context. The data derive from a study of CD8 T cells in Susac syndrome. In the study overall: Patients with Susac syndrome who were sequenced included roughly 6 with active disease and eight or nine in remission. Each patient with Susac syndrome, at the time of blood draw, was therapy-naive, on corticosteroids, or on intravenous immunoglobulin alone.

Random hexamers were used to reverse transcribe the RNA input (roughly 0.5 to 1 ug). Each CDR3 protein is one row after TCRdb ran MiXCR on the immunoSEQ multiplex PCR reads. Seen here are about 84,000 distinct CDR3 sequences, around 96% observed once, and the top ten hold around 0.41%. Germline assignment: CDR1 SGHKS and CDR2 YYEKEE (reference sequence). The CDR3 extends over 16 amino acids. Trimming removed 3 bases at V and 4 bases at J, with 18 bases between. Sequencing input: CD8+ T cells from PBMCs. J is TRBJ2-3 and V is TRBV5-5, with D maybe TRBD1 (6 bases). This TCR was recovered from a human donor with Susac syndrome. The CDR3 bases are TGTGCCAGCAGCTCGAGTCAAGGGGGATTCGCAGATACGCAGTATTTT. It specifies CASSSSQGGFADTQYF.